A single sample is the source of the 3 T cell receptor beta chains below, sequenced in a study of shared clonotypes between healthy human individuals. The repertoire was sequenced with immunoSEQ multiplex PCR; TCRdb's copy has only in-frame clones and lacks some. The table shows under 2,500,000 clones, with almost 96% occurring only once. The material sequenced was naive CD4+ T cells sorted from blood. Subset indicated: CD45RA+ positively selected. The receptors stem from a man aged 18-30 years in good health.

V and J are TRBV5-1 and TRBJ2-7; tentatively, D is TRBD1 (5 bases). Trimming removed 0 bases from V and 1 base from J, with 11 bases in between. This CDR3 has 15 amino acids. Germline CDR1 SGHRS, CDR2 YFSETQ. CDR3 sequence (DNA): TGCGCCAGCAGCTTGGCCGTGGGGCAGTCCTACGAGCAGTACTTC. Its translation: CASSLAVGQSYEQYF.

The chain carries TRBV28 and TRBJ1-2; D gene unclear. Trimming took off 3 bases at V and 7 bases at J, with 12 bases between the two ends. Per the germline V gene, CDR1 is MDHEN and CDR2 is SYDVKM. CDR3 length: 13 amino acids. The CDR3 sequence: CASSFSGFGGYTF. The DNA for the CDR3 is TGTGCCAGCAGTTTTTCAGGTTTCGGTGGCTACACCTTC.

CDR3 sequence: CASSLEVWGSTDTQYF. CDR3 DNA: TGTGCCAGCAGCTTAGAGGTTTGGGGTAGCACAGATACGCAGTATTTT. The chain employs TRBV7-9 and TRBJ2-3; D call uncertain. Germline-derived CDR1 and CDR2 are SEHNR and FQNEAQ (reference sequence). The CDR3 has 16 residues. V was pared by 1 base and J by 0 bases, with 11 bases between.